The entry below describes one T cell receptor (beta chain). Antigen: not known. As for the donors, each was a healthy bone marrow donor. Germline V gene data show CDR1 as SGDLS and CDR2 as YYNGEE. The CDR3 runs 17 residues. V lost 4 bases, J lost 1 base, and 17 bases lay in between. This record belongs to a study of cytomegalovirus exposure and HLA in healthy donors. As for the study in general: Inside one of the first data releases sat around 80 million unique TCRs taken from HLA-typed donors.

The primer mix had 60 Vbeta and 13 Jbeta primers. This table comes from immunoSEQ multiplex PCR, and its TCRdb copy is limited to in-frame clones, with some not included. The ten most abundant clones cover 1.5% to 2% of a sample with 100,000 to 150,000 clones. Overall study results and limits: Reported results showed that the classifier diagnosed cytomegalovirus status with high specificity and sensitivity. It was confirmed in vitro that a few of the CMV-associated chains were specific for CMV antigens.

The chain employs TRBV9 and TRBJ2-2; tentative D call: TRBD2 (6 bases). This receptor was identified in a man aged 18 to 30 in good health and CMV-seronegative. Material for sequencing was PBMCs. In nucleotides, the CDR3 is TGTGCCAGCAGCTATCCTGGCGGGCGGGAGAACACCGGGGAGCTGTTTTTT. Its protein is CASSYPGGRENTGELFF. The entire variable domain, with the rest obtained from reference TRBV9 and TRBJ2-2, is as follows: DSGVTQTPKHLITATGQRVTLRCSPRSGDLSVYWYQQSLDQGLQFLIQYYNGEERAKGNILERFSAQQFPDLHSELNLSSLELGDSALYFCASSYPGGRENTGELFFGEGSRLTVL.